One sample yielded the 28 T cell receptor beta chains listed below, sequenced in a study of blood T cell repertoires in COVID-19. Assay: immunoSEQ multiplex PCR; the TCRdb copy retains only in-frame clones and omits some. This sample yields around 84,000 clones, of which approximately 90% are seen a single time; 4.6% belongs to the top ten. Sequenced: peripheral blood. The receptors were gathered from a man aged 50 to 59 with active COVID-19.

The V call is TRBV25-1, the J call TRBJ2-7; the D gene is possibly TRBD1 (6 bases). The CDR3 is made up of 14 amino acids. The ends were cut back, 2 bases at V and 5 bases at J, with 13 bases in the middle. From germline, CDR1 is MGHDK and CDR2 SYGVNS. The CDR3 DNA is TGTGCCAGCAGTGAACCCCCCTCAGGGGACGAGCAGTACTTC. This sequence encodes CASSEPPSGDEQYF.

The chain links TRBV9 to TRBJ2-7; a weak D match, TRBD2 (5 bases). CDR1 is SGDLS, CDR2 YYNGEE, per germline. V lost 3 bases and J lost 3, with 10 bases in between. This CDR3 is 13 amino acids long. In DNA form, the CDR3 reads TGTGCCAGCAGCGCCGACCGGGACTACGAGCAGTACTTC. This sequence encodes CASSADRDYEQYF.

The V and J genes are TRBV3-1 (or the pseudogene TRBV3-2) and TRBJ2-5; no definite D call. Per germline, CDR1 LGHDT and CDR2 YNNKEL (reference sequence). V lost 2 bases to trimming and J lost 7 bases, with 11 bases between them. This CDR3 contains 13 residues. The CDR3 reads CASSQNDPGTQYF. The CDR3 nucleotides are TGTGCCAGCAGCCAAAACGACCCGGGGACCCAGTACTTC.

This clone was found a few times. The chain uses TRBV28 and TRBJ1-6, with 9 bases fitting TRBD1. CDR3 length: 14 amino acids. The germline V gene has CDR1 MDHEN and CDR2 SYDVKM. V was clipped by 4 bases and J by 8 bases; unmatched bases: 3. CDR3 in amino acids: CASSSTGGYSPLHF. CDR3 nucleotides: TGTGCCAGCAGTTCGACAGGGGGGTATTCACCCCTCCACTTT. Based on the CDR3 plus reference TRBV28 and TRBJ1-6, the full variable domain is DVKVTQSSRYLVKRTGEKVFLECVQDMDHENMFWYRQDPGLGLRLIYFSYDVKMKEKGDIPEGYSVSREKKERFSLILESASTNQTSMYLCASSSTGGYSPLHFGNGTRLTVT.

The chain combines TRBV7-2 with TRBJ1-2; unclear D gene. CDR3 size: 13 residues. Per the germline V gene, CDR1 is SGHTA and CDR2 is FQGNSA. Trimming left V 2 bases short and J 8 bases short, with 12 bases between. The CDR3 loop reads CASSLYREEGYTF. In DNA form, the CDR3 reads TGTGCCAGCAGCTTATATAGGGAGGAGGGCTACACCTTC.

This sequence joins TRBV28 and TRBJ1-2; maybe TRBD1 (6 bases). The CDR3 has 14 amino acids. Germline loops: CDR1 MDHEN, CDR2 SYDVKM. With 5 bases removed from V and 4 bases from J, the gap between germline ends came to 14 bases. The CDR3 is CASSPRGASYGYTF. The CDR3 DNA reads TGTGCCAGCAGTCCCCGGGGGGCCTCCTATGGCTACACCTTC.

The V and J genes are TRBV25-1 and TRBJ1-4, with 10 bases that match TRBD1. This CDR3 is 15 amino acids long. Germline CDR1 reads MGHDK; CDR2 reads SYGVNS. J was trimmed by 6 bases and V by 1 base; bases with no gene match: 2. CDR3 coding DNA: TGTGCCAGCAGTGAATCTGGGACAGGGGATGAAAAACTGTTTTTT. This translates into CASSESGTGDEKLFF.

This chain uses TRBV27 with TRBJ2-3; 10 nucleotides line up with TRBD1. The junction had 4 bases not matched to a gene; V was cut back by 6 bases and J by 4 bases. CDR3 length: 14 residues. Looked up from germline, CDR1 is MNHEY and CDR2 is SMNVEV (reference sequence). CDR3 loop: CASRRQGAADTQYF. For the CDR3, the DNA is TGTGCCAGCAGGCGACAGGGGGCGGCAGATACGCAGTATTTT.

CDR3 DNA sequence: TGTGCCAGCAGCCGATCTGGACAGGGCCCCAATCAGCCCCAGCATTTT. Translating it yields CASSRSGQGPNQPQHF. The chain carries TRBV7-9 and TRBJ1-5; 8 bases are shared with TRBD1. Germline V gene data show CDR1 as SEHNR and CDR2 as FQNEAQ (reference sequence). V lost 5 bases to trimming and J lost 3 bases; unmatched junction nucleotides: 9. The CDR3 extends over 16 amino acids.

CDR3 coding DNA: TGTGCCAGCAAGGCAGGGGGATTTGAAAAACTGTTTTTT. Encoded protein: CASKAGGFEKLFF. The chain combines TRBV6-5 with TRBJ1-4, with TRBD1 identical over 7 bases. The CDR3 sequence is 13 residues long. The germline V gene encodes CDR1 MNHEY and CDR2 SVGAGI. The V segment lost 7 bases and the J segment 7 bases; nucleotides outside the gene matches: 6.

The chain carries TRBV11-1 and TRBJ2-7; 8 nucleotides match TRBD2. The CDR3 sequence is 15 residues long. V lost 1 base, J lost 6 bases, and 8 bases stayed unmatched. Germline lookup yields CDR1 SGHAT and CDR2 FQDESV (reference sequence). The CDR3 loop is CASSLGVRSGSEQYF. The CDR3 DNA reads as TGTGCCAGCAGCTTAGGGGTGAGGAGCGGGAGCGAGCAGTACTTC.

This chain links TRBV18 with TRBJ1-6; a weak D match, TRBD1 (6 bases). V was cut by 4 bases and J by 8 bases, with 9 bases left in between. Germline V gives CDR1 KGHSH, CDR2 LQKENI. The CDR3 has 13 residues. CDR3 sequence: CASSRTEDSPLHF. Here the CDR3 DNA reads TGTGCCAGCTCACGGACAGAGGATTCACCCCTCCACTTT.

This sequence joins TRBV7-2 and TRBJ1-6, with TRBD1 identical over 8 bases. V lost 1 base, J lost 10 bases, and 12 bases stayed unmatched. CDR1 is SGHTA and CDR2 is FQGNSA in the germline V gene. This CDR3 is 17 amino acids long. CDR3 bases: TGTGCCAGCAGCTTAGGACAGGGGCTGACACGAGGATCACCCCTCCACTTT. Its protein product is CASSLGQGLTRGSPLHF.

The chain joins TRBV11-3 to TRBJ2-2; D gene uncertain. Germline V lookup: CDR1 SGHNT, CDR2 YENEEA. CDR3 size: 16 residues. V was clipped by 4 bases and J by 1 base, with 13 bases between them. The DNA of the CDR3 is TGTGCCAGCAGCTCCGGAACAGACGAGAACACCGGGGAGCTGTTTTTT. It codes for CASSSGTDENTGELFF.

The genes are TRBV2 and TRBJ1-1; perhaps TRBD1 as D (6 bases). V dropped 4 bases and J dropped 11 bases, with 17 bases sitting between them. Per the germline V gene, CDR1 is SNHLY and CDR2 is FYNNEI. The CDR3 runs to 13 residues. CDR3: CASSATGTTEAFF. The CDR3 nucleotides are TGTGCCAGCAGTGCTACCGGGACAACGGAGGCTTTCTTT.

The CDR3 bases are TGTGCCTGGAGTGGGCTAGCGGGGAAGATCAATGAGCAGTTCTTC. Amino acid sequence: CAWSGLAGKINEQFF. The chain recombines TRBV30 with TRBJ2-1, with TRBD2 matching over 9 bases. CDR1 is GTSNPN and CDR2 is SVGIG in the germline V gene (reference sequence). The CDR3 loop spans 15 amino acids. J was trimmed by 6 bases and V by 1 base; bases with no gene match: 7.

The rearrangement joins TRBV5-1 to TRBJ2-1; D is perhaps TRBD2 (6 bases). The germline gives CDR1 SGHRS, CDR2 YFSETQ. Trimming removed 4 bases at V and 5 bases at J, with 10 bases between. The CDR3 has 13 residues. CDR3 DNA sequence: TGCGCCAGCAGCGGGGGGATTGACAATGAGCAGTTCTTC. The encoded protein is CASSGGIDNEQFF.

The genes are TRBV5-5 and TRBJ2-7; 8 bases fit TRBD1. With 4 bases clipped from V and 3 bases from J, the junction kept 6 bases outside the gene matches. From germline, CDR1 is SGHKS and CDR2 YYEKEE (reference sequence). This CDR3 is built from 14 residues. Here the CDR3 DNA reads TGTGCCAGCAGCGGAACAGGGGGAGGCTACGAGCAGTACTTC. It yields the protein CASSGTGGGYEQYF.

The CDR3 sequence is CASSSRDILIQYF. Here the CDR3 DNA reads TGTGCCAGCAGTTCACGGGACATCTTGATTCAGTACTTC. The rearrangement links TRBV2 to TRBJ2-4; possible D gene TRBD1, 6 bases. This CDR3 has 13 residues. V lost 5 bases and J 10 bases, leaving 15 bases between the germline ends. Germline lookup yields CDR1 SNHLY and CDR2 FYNNEI.

The chain joins TRBV4-2 to TRBJ2-7; TRBD1 aligns across 10 bases. Germline CDR1 and CDR2: LGHNA and YNFKEQ. Unmatched junction bases numbered 3, after V lost 4 bases and J lost 3 bases. This CDR3 is 14 amino acids long. CDR3 loop: CASSRGQGGYEQYF. DNA for the CDR3: TGTGCCAGCAGCCGAGGACAGGGGGGCTACGAGCAGTACTTC.

The chain recombines TRBV5-8 with TRBJ2-7; 9 bases fit TRBD1. This CDR3 spans 14 amino acids. The germline gives CDR1 SGHTS, CDR2 YDEGEE. The ends lost 1 base at V and 2 bases at J; junction bases unmatched: 1. For the CDR3, the DNA is TGTGCCAGCAGCTTGACAGGGGGCCCCTACGAGCAGTACTTC. It translates to CASSLTGGPYEQYF. Full variable domain (outside the CDR3, taken from reference TRBV5-8 and TRBJ2-7): EAGVTQSPTHLIKTRGQQATLRCSPISGHTSVYWYQQALGLGLQFLLWYDEGEERNRGNFPPRFSGRQFPNYSSELNVNALELEDSALYLCASSLTGGPYEQYFGPGTRLTVT.

The V call is TRBV9, the J call TRBJ2-2; 8 bases align to TRBD2. CDR1 SGDLS and CDR2 YYNGEE come from the germline V gene. Losses at the gene ends were 2 bases for V and 8 bases for J; bases not matched to a gene: 8. The CDR3 consists of 15 residues. The CDR3 sequence: CASSVTPGGRGELFF. The CDR3 bases are TGTGCCAGCAGCGTGACTCCGGGAGGGAGGGGGGAGCTGTTTTTT.

CDR3: CASSSPGRAQETQYF. The DNA of the CDR3 is TGTGCCAGCAGCTCCCCCGGGCGGGCCCAAGAGACCCAGTACTTC. The rearrangement links TRBV5-8 to TRBJ2-5; tentatively, D is TRBD2 (5 bases). CDR3 length: 15 amino acids. Per germline, CDR1 SGHTS and CDR2 YDEGEE. V dropped 3 bases and J dropped 1 base, with 13 bases sitting between them.

This chain connects TRBV20-1 to TRBJ1-2, with D hard to call. Germline loops: CDR1 DFQATT, CDR2 SNEGSKA (reference sequence). Trimming removed 3 bases at V and 8 bases at J, with 10 bases between. The CDR3 totals 11 residues. Here the CDR3 reads CSARKERGYTF. CDR3 in DNA: TGCAGTGCTAGGAAAGAGCGAGGCTACACCTTC.

The chain links TRBV5-1 to TRBJ2-1, with 9 bases lining up with TRBD2. The CDR3 consists of 15 residues. Unmatched junction bases numbered 5, after V lost 7 bases and J lost 0 bases. Germline assignment: CDR1 SGHRS and CDR2 YFSETQ. CDR3 sequence: CASCLAGFSYNEQFF. In DNA form, the CDR3 reads TGCGCCAGCTGCCTAGCGGGGTTCTCCTACAATGAGCAGTTCTTC.

The sample holds one count of this clone. In DNA, the CDR3 is TGCGCCAGCAGCTTGGACGGGGGGTCTGGAAACACCATATATTTT. It translates to CASSLDGGSGNTIYF. J is TRBJ1-3 and V is TRBV5-1, with D perhaps matching TRBD1 (5 bases). Germline CDR1 reads SGHRS; CDR2 reads YFSETQ. The CDR3 length is 15 residues. Trimming left V 0 bases short and J 1 base short, with 8 bases between.

The genes are TRBV28 and TRBJ1-2; a weak D match, TRBD1 (5 bases). Germline V lookup: CDR1 MDHEN, CDR2 SYDVKM. V was clipped by 2 bases and J by 4 bases, with 14 bases between them. This CDR3 is built from 15 residues. CDR3 amino acids: CASSLGMGGSYGYTF. CDR3 in DNA: TGTGCCAGCAGTTTAGGGATGGGGGGGAGCTATGGCTACACCTTC.

The chain is built from TRBV18 and TRBJ2-2, with 7 bases matching TRBD2. Germline lookup yields CDR1 KGHSH and CDR2 LQKENI. The trim removed 0 bases at V and 6 bases at J, leaving 4 bases unmatched. CDR3 length: 15 amino acids. The chain's CDR3 is CASSPPAGIAGELFF. Here the CDR3 DNA reads TGTGCCAGCTCACCACCAGCGGGGATCGCCGGGGAGCTGTTTTTT.